This note documents a single TCR beta chain sequence. Its antigen is not identified. A quantitative 5'-RACE method, one with molecular barcodes, was used to make TCR beta libraries. TCRdb used MiXCR to reprocess the 5' RACE reads, holding one entry per CDR3 protein. The sample includes just under 350,000 distinct CDR3 sequences, 14% to 15% of them seen just once. CDR3 length: 14 amino acids. V dropped 6 bases and J dropped 3 bases, with 12 bases sitting between them. The germline V gene encodes CDR1 MNHNS and CDR2 SASEGT. The record originates from a study of CD8 T cells in ankylosing spondylitis. Study findings and constraints: Significant enrichment of disease-linked clones was reportedly seen in matched ankylosing spondylitis synovial fluid. Typical of ankylosing spondylitis blood, it appeared, was a TCR beta motif of fewer than 10 highly homologous variants.

The sample consisted of blood, either unsorted or a sorted T cell fraction (not recorded which). The TCR comes from a male donor with ankylosing spondylitis or in good health (not recorded which). The genes are TRBV6-1 and TRBJ1-3; tentative D call: TRBD1 (6 bases). The CDR3 here is CASSQGQLGNTIYF. DNA of the CDR3: TGTGCCAGCAGCCAAGGACAGCTTGGAAACACCATATATTTT.